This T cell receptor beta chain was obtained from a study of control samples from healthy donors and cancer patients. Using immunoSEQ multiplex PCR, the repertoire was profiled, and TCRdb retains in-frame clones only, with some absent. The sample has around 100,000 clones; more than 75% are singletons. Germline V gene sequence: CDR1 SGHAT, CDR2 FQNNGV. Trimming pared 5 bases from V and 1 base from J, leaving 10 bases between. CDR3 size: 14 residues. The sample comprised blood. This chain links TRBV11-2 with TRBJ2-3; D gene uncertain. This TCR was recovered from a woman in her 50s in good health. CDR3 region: CASSKGLGTDTQYF. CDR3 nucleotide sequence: TGTGCCAGCAGCAAGGGTCTGGGCACAGATACGCAGTATTTT.